These 19 T cell receptor beta chains were sequenced from one sample in a study of blood T cell repertoires in COVID-19. Repertoires were generated with immunoSEQ multiplex PCR, while TCRdb's copy carries only in-frame clones and drops some. The data contain fewer than 100,000 clones, approximately 86% of them singletons. The material sequenced was peripheral blood. The receptors here all came from a man between 50 and 59 years old with acute or convalescent COVID-19.

For the CDR3, the DNA is TGTGCCAGCTCACCGCTCCCACTGACAGGGTCCTACGAGCAGTACTTC. This sequence encodes CASSPLPLTGSYEQYF. The chain joins TRBV18 to TRBJ2-7, with 7 bases matching TRBD1. The CDR3 covers 16 residues. V was clipped by 3 bases and J by 1 base; unmatched bases: 9. CDR1 is KGHSH and CDR2 is LQKENI in the germline V gene.

This rearrangement joins TRBV30 to TRBJ1-4, with 10 bases that match TRBD1. CDR3 length equals 13 residues. With V trimmed by 4 bases and J by 7 bases, 3 bases remained unmatched. Germline V gives CDR1 GTSNPN, CDR2 SVGIG (reference sequence). The DNA of the CDR3 is TGTGCCTGGACGACAGGGGGCAGTGAAAAACTGTTTTTT. Its protein is CAWTTGGSEKLFF.

The gene calls are TRBV11-3 and TRBJ1-2; D is uncertain. V lost 3 bases, J lost 2 bases, and 7 bases lay in between. The CDR3 has 13 residues. Germline CDR1 reads SGHNT; CDR2 reads YENEEA. The CDR3 coding sequence is TGTGCCAGCAGCTTTTCCGGGAACTATGGCTACACCTTC. It yields the protein CASSFSGNYGYTF. The full variable domain, with the rest looked up from reference TRBV11-3 and TRBJ1-2, is EAGVVQSPRYKIIEKKQPVAFWCNPISGHNTLYWYLQNLGQGPELLIRYENEEAVDDSQLPKDRFSAERLKGVDSTLKIQPAELGDSAVYLCASSFSGNYGYTFGSGTRLTVV.

The chain carries TRBV27 and TRBJ2-7; the D is unclear. The germline V gene encodes CDR1 MNHEY and CDR2 SMNVEV (reference sequence). Trimming left V 5 bases short and J 0 bases short, with 8 bases between. This CDR3 contains 13 residues. CDR3 coding DNA: TGTGCCAGCAGTATGAGCGTCTCCTACGAGCAGTACTTC. Encoded protein: CASSMSVSYEQYF.

The rearrangement uses TRBV5-4 and TRBJ1-1; maybe TRBD1 (6 bases). Germline loops: CDR1 SGHNT, CDR2 YYREEE (reference sequence). The CDR3 totals 15 residues. V lost 4 bases to trimming and J lost 5 bases, with 18 bases between them. The CDR3 region is CASSGGGAQGTEAFF. Here the CDR3 DNA reads TGTGCCAGCAGCGGCGGGGGGGCCCAGGGAACTGAAGCTTTCTTT.

This sequence joins TRBV19 and TRBJ1-1, with 11 positions matching TRBD1. CDR1 and CDR2 from the germline V gene are LNHDA and SQIVND (reference sequence). The junction had 10 bases not matched to a gene; V was cut back by 7 bases and J by 6 bases. This CDR3 comprises 15 residues. The CDR3: CASKVSGQGAAEAFF. In DNA form, the CDR3 reads TGTGCCAGTAAGGTCTCAGGACAGGGGGCAGCTGAAGCTTTCTTT.

The chain employs TRBV14 and TRBJ2-5; TRBD1 matches at 7 bases. Trimming at V came to 1 base and at J to 7 bases, leaving 6 bases not matched to a gene. Germline V gives CDR1 SGHDN, CDR2 FVKESK. This CDR3 has 14 amino acids. The CDR3 spells CASSQADRAGTQYF. CDR3 in DNA: TGTGCCAGCAGCCAAGCCGACAGGGCGGGGACCCAGTACTTC.

CDR3 bases: TGTGCCAGCAGTGATAGTCGGACTTGGGAGAACAACTATGGCTACACCTTC. Translated, it gives CASSDSRTWENNYGYTF. The V gene is TRBV25-1, the J gene TRBJ1-2; no clear D gene. The V gene's germline CDR1 is MGHDK and CDR2 SYGVNS. V lost 3 bases, J lost 2 bases, and 19 bases lay in between. The CDR3 is 17 amino acids.

The chain has TRBV3-1 (or the pseudogene TRBV3-2) and TRBJ2-7; possible D gene TRBD2, 6 bases. This CDR3 comprises 15 residues. The germline V gene encodes CDR1 LGHDT and CDR2 YNNKEL (reference sequence). Trimming took 2 bases from V and 2 from J, leaving 13 bases between them. The DNA for the CDR3 is TGTGCCAGCAGCCAACCGGGGGTGACACCCTACGAGCAGTACTTC. It codes for CASSQPGVTPYEQYF.

The rearrangement links TRBV4-1 to TRBJ2-5; 8 bases map to TRBD1. Trimming cost V 2 bases and J 5 bases; bases outside gene matches: 7. This CDR3 has 15 residues. CDR1 and CDR2 (germline): MGHRA, YSYEKL. This CDR3 is CASSQIQGDYETQYF. CDR3 in DNA: TGCGCCAGCAGCCAAATACAGGGGGATTATGAGACCCAGTACTTC.

This rearrangement joins TRBV19 to TRBJ2-1; possibly TRBD2 for D (6 bases). The germline V and J ends were trimmed by 0 bases and 0 bases, with 18 bases remaining between them. Germline V gives CDR1 LNHDA, CDR2 SQIVND (reference sequence). The CDR3 spans 19 residues. The CDR3 DNA reads as TGTGCCAGTAGTATAGATGGCGGGACCTTGGGTTTCTCCTACAATGAGCAGTTCTTC. It codes for CASSIDGGTLGFSYNEQFF.

V is TRBV28 and J is TRBJ2-7, with 9 bases identical to TRBD2. CDR3 length equals 15 residues. The V gene end was trimmed by 7 bases and the J gene end by 1 base; junction bases not matched to a gene: 8. Germline V gene lookup returns CDR1 MDHEN and CDR2 SYDVKM. This CDR3 reads CASTGAGGLSYEQYF. In DNA form, the CDR3 reads TGTGCCAGCACTGGGGCGGGGGGGCTTTCCTACGAGCAGTACTTC.

This clone showed up just a few times. The chain links TRBV5-1 to TRBJ2-3; a possible D gene is TRBD1 (6 bases). CDR3 length: 15 amino acids. Germline CDR1 and CDR2: SGHRS and YFSETQ. V was clipped by 8 bases and J by 0 bases, with 16 bases between them. CDR3 loop: CARRWTDHSTDTQYF. CDR3 in DNA: TGCGCCAGACGGTGGACAGATCATAGCACAGATACGCAGTATTTT.

This clone was detected a few times. This chain uses TRBV27 with TRBJ1-4, with TRBD1 as a possible D gene (5 bases). The V end was cut by 5 bases, the J end by 7 bases, with 17 bases between. Germline CDR1 and CDR2: MNHEY and SMNVEV (reference sequence). The CDR3 runs to 15 residues. CDR3 in amino acids: CASSRGHPGGEKLFF. CDR3 coding DNA: TGTGCCAGCAGTCGAGGACACCCGGGGGGTGAAAAACTGTTTTTT.

V and J are TRBV27 and TRBJ2-7, with D hard to call. CDR3 length: 13 residues. CDR1 and CDR2 from the germline V gene are MNHEY and SMNVEV (reference sequence). The V and J ends lost 5 bases and 0 bases respectively, with 8 bases between them. The CDR3 here is CASSPRSSYEQYF. CDR3 coding DNA: TGTGCCAGCAGTCCCCGGAGCTCCTACGAGCAGTACTTC.

The chain recombines TRBV29-1 with TRBJ1-3; 7 bases agree with TRBD1. Germline values: CDR1 SQVTM, CDR2 ANQGSEA. The CDR3 consists of 14 residues. Trimming took 2 bases from V and 2 from J; bases not matched to a gene: 3. The CDR3 reads CSVERGRTGNTIYF. CDR3 nucleotide sequence: TGCAGCGTTGAAAGGGGGCGAACTGGAAACACCATATATTTT.

The chain has TRBV7-2 and TRBJ2-7; D might be TRBD1 (6 bases). In germline, CDR1 is SGHTA, CDR2 FQGNSA. The CDR3 is 16 amino acids. The germline V and J ends were trimmed by 5 bases and 0 bases, with 17 bases remaining between them. CDR3 DNA sequence: TGTGCCAGCAGCGGAGGACAGTGGACTCGCTCCTACGAGCAGTACTTC. Translating gives CASSGGQWTRSYEQYF.

The chain uses TRBV11-2 and TRBJ2-3; 8 bases map to TRBD2. The CDR3 consists of 17 residues. Losses at the gene ends were 1 base for V and 6 bases for J; bases not matched to a gene: 12. Germline V lookup: CDR1 SGHAT, CDR2 FQNNGV. CDR3 nucleotides: TGTGCCAGCAGCTTAGTGGTTAGGGGACTAGAGAGCGATACGCAGTATTTT. This translates into CASSLVVRGLESDTQYF.

V and J are TRBV15 and TRBJ1-2; no definite D call. Per the germline V gene, CDR1 is LNHNV and CDR2 is YYDKDF (reference sequence). The CDR3 sequence is 16 residues long. V lost 0 bases, J lost 4 bases, and 15 bases lay in between. The CDR3 nucleotides read TGTGCCACCAGCAGAGAAAGGCCCCCCTCAGGCTATGGCTACACCTTC. Translation gives CATSRERPPSGYGYTF.